Included here is one TCR beta chain sequence, with context. Clones were read by immunoSEQ multiplex PCR, and TCRdb kept only the in-frame ones, dropping some. The table records roughly 380,000 clones, 96% of them present only once. The data were taken from a study of shared clonotypes between healthy human individuals. Germline V CDR1 and CDR2: LGHNA, YNFKEQ. Trimming at V came to 1 base and at J to 2 bases, leaving 3 bases not matched to a gene. The CDR3 length is 15 residues. The source of this sequence is a man in his thirties or forties in good health. Sequencing was done on a sample of memory CD8+ T cells sorted from blood. Sample subset: CD45RO+ cells pooled with CCR7-negative TemRA cells. The chain couples TRBV4-2 to TRBJ2-5, with 8 bases matching TRBD2. The CDR3 DNA follows: TGTGCCAGCAGCCAAGCAACTAGCGGTCAAGAGACCCAGTACTTC. Translation gives CASSQATSGQETQYF.